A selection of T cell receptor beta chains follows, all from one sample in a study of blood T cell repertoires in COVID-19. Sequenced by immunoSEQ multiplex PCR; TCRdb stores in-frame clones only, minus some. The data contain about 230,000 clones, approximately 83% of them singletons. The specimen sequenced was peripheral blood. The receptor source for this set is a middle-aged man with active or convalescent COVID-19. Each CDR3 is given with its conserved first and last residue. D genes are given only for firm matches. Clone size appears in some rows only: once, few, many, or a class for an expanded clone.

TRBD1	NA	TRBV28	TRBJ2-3	TGTGCCAGCAGGGGACAGGGTTTTTCGGATACGCAGTATTTT	CASRGQGFSDTQYF
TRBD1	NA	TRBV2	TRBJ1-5	TGTGCCAGCAGCCCGGGACAGACCAGCAATCAGCCCCAGCATTTT	CASSPGQTSNQPQHF
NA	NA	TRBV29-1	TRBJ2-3	TGCAGCGCGAGGCCGGGTTCAGATACGCAGTATTTT	CSARPGSDTQYF
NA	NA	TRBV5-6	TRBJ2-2	TGTGCCAGCAGCTTGGGAGGGGGAACCGGGGAGCTGTTTTTT	CASSLGGGTGELFF
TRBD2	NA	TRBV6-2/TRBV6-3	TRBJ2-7	TGTGCCAGCAGTTACACCCTTGGCGGGGGGACCTACGAGCAGTACTTC	CASSYTLGGGTYEQYF
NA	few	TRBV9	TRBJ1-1	TGTGCCAGCAGCGTAGGCCCAGAGAACACTGAAGCTTTCTTT	CASSVGPENTEAFF
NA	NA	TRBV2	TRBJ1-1	TGTGCCAGCAGTGAAGGAGTCCGCACTGAAGCTTTCTTT	CASSEGVRTEAFF
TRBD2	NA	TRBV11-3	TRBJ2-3	TGTGCCAGCAGCCTGGGACTAGCGGGGGACTCTAGCACAGATACGCAGTATTTT	CASSLGLAGDSSTDTQYF
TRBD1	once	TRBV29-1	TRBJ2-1	TGCAGCGGTGGACAGGGCGATGAGCAGTTCTTC	CSGGQGDEQFF
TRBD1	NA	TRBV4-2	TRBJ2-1	TGTGCCAGCAGCCATAGATGGGGACAGAGGAGCTCCTACAATGAGCAGTTCTTC	CASSHRWGQRSSYNEQFF
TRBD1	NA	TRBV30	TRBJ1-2	TGTGCCTGGGGACAGGCGAGCTATGGCTACACCTTC	CAWGQASYGYTF
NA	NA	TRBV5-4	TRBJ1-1	TGTGCCAGCAGAGTCCTAGGGGAGGGCATGAACACTGAAGCTTTCTTT	CASRVLGEGMNTEAFF
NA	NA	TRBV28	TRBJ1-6	TGTGCCAGCAGTTTAGGGAGCTCCTATAATTCACCCCTCCACTTT	CASSLGSSYNSPLHF
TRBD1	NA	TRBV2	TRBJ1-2	TGTGCCAGCAGTGTCAGGACAGGGCGCTGGGGCTACACCTTC	CASSVRTGRWGYTF
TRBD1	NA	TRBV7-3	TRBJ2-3	TGTGCCAGCAGCCCCTTCGCGAGGGGGCCCAGGCCCACAGATACGCAGTATTTT	CASSPFARGPRPTDTQYF
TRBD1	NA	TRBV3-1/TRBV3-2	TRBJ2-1	TGTGCCAGCAGCCAAGAGATATTTAGGACAGGGGCGAATGAGCAGTTCTTC	CASSQEIFRTGANEQFF
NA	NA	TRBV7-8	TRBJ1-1	TGTGCCAGCAGCCTAGTCAGGGGTACTGAAGCTTTCTTT	CASSLVRGTEAFF